This is a list of T cell receptor beta chains from one sample in a study of T cell responses to AZD1222 COVID-19 vaccine. Libraries were prepared by immunoSEQ multiplex PCR; TCRdb keeps only in-frame clonotypes and omits some of them. This sample has some 140,000 clones, with 88% found just once. Sequencing used peripheral blood, obtained 28 days after the second AZD1222 dose. The receptors were gathered from an adult who received the AZD1222 COVID-19 vaccine. The CDR3 runs from the conserved cysteine through the conserved F or W. The D gene is left open where the match is weak. Not every row has a clone size; where given, it reads once, few, many or a size class.

cdr3_length,v_call,clone_size,d_call,j_call,cdr3_aa,cdr3_nt
13,TRBV7-9,NA,TRBD2,TRBJ2-2,CASSARTSGELFF,TGTGCCAGCAGCGCGCGGACTAGCGGGGAGCTGTTTTTT
11,TRBV6-2/TRBV6-3,NA,NA,TRBJ1-2,CASSWGDGYTF,TGTGCCAGCAGTTGGGGGGATGGCTACACCTTC
14,TRBV28,NA,NA,TRBJ2-3,CASSRRQGTDTQYF,TGTGCCAGCAGTCGACGACAGGGCACAGATACGCAGTATTTT
14,TRBV5-1,NA,TRBD1,TRBJ2-1,CASSFQGANNEQFF,TGCGCCAGCAGCTTTCAGGGGGCAAACAATGAGCAGTTCTTC
13,TRBV6-2/TRBV6-3,NA,NA,TRBJ2-7,CASSTNRGGEQYF,TGTGCCAGCAGTACCAACAGGGGGGGCGAGCAGTACTTC
14,TRBV9,NA,NA,TRBJ2-1,CASSVDHGYNEQFF,TGTGCCAGCAGCGTAGATCACGGCTACAATGAGCAGTTCTTC
14,TRBV15,NA,NA,TRBJ2-7,CATSRGQGAYEQYF,TGTGCCACCAGCAGAGGGCAGGGCGCCTACGAGCAGTACTTC
14,TRBV2,NA,TRBD1,TRBJ1-5,CASSLDRGEQPQHF,TGTGCCAGCAGCCTTGACAGGGGAGAACAGCCCCAGCATTTT
15,TRBV18,once,NA,TRBJ1-1,CASSPGPGYDTEAFF,TGTGCCAGCTCACCAGGCCCGGGTTACGACACTGAAGCTTTCTTT
14,TRBV10-3,NA,NA,TRBJ2-3,CAISESQDTDTQYF,TGTGCCATCAGTGAGTCGCAGGACACAGATACGCAGTATTTT
15,TRBV7-2,NA,NA,TRBJ1-3,CASSSDSFSGNTIYF,TGTGCCAGCAGCTCAGACAGCTTCTCTGGAAACACCATATATTTT
13,TRBV3-1/TRBV3-2,NA,NA,TRBJ1-2,CASSFDKNYGYTF,TGTGCCAGCAGTTTTGACAAGAACTATGGCTACACCTTC
13,TRBV11-2,NA,NA,TRBJ1-6,CASTPIYNSPLHF,TGTGCCAGCACCCCCATTTATAATTCACCCCTCCACTTT
15,TRBV29-1,NA,NA,TRBJ2-1,CSVEGQGTRYNEQFF,TGCAGCGTTGAAGGCCAGGGGACCCGCTACAATGAGCAGTTCTTC
15,TRBV30,once,TRBD1,TRBJ1-3,CAWSLQGASGNTIYF,TGTGCCTGGAGCTTACAGGGGGCTTCGGGAAACACCATATATTTT
15,TRBV7-9,NA,TRBD1,TRBJ1-6,CASSLGQGTNSPLHF,TGTGCCAGCAGCCTAGGACAGGGTACTAATTCACCCCTCCACTTT
13,TRBV12-3/TRBV12-4,once,NA,TRBJ1-5,CASSFAGNQPQHF,TGTGCCAGCAGCTTTGCCGGCAATCAGCCCCAGCATTTT
15,TRBV6-5,once,NA,TRBJ1-6,CASRPSRGSKSPLHF,TGTGCCAGCAGACCGAGCCGGGGGTCGAAATCACCCCTCCACTTT
14,TRBV6-1,once,NA,TRBJ1-1,CASSENGRDFEAFF,TGTGCCAGCAGTGAAAATGGTAGGGACTTTGAAGCTTTCTTT
16,TRBV24-1,once,NA,TRBJ1-3,CATSDPTEGSGNTIYF,TGTGCCACCAGTGACCCTACCGAGGGGTCTGGAAACACCATATATTTT
15,TRBV5-6,NA,NA,TRBJ2-3,CASSYGPAPDNTQYF,TGTGCCAGCAGCTACGGACCGGCGCCGGATAATACGCAGTATTTT
14,TRBV11-3,NA,NA,TRBJ2-4,CASSLEGTENIQYF,TGTGCCAGCAGCTTAGAAGGGACCGAAAACATTCAGTACTTC
14,TRBV5-1,NA,TRBD2,TRBJ2-7,CASSLVPSGDEQYF,TGCGCCAGCAGCTTGGTTCCTAGCGGGGACGAGCAGTACTTC
17,TRBV5-4,NA,TRBD2,TRBJ2-1,CASSRLPTGLTLGEQFF,TGTGCCAGCAGCCGTCTTCCCACGGGACTAACGCTCGGTGAGCAGTTCTTC
15,TRBV5-1,NA,NA,TRBJ2-3,CASSFLGFGTDTQYF,TGCGCCAGCAGCTTCTTAGGTTTTGGCACAGATACGCAGTATTTT
16,TRBV19,NA,TRBD2,TRBJ2-5,CASSMWLAGAQETQYF,TGTGCCAGTAGTATGTGGCTAGCGGGGGCCCAAGAGACCCAGTACTTC
13,TRBV6-1,NA,NA,TRBJ2-7,CASSEPSSYEQYF,TGTGCCAGCAGTGAACCCAGCTCCTACGAGCAGTACTTC
13,TRBV19,NA,NA,TRBJ1-1,CASSTGLNTEAFF,TGTGCCAGTAGTACAGGCCTGAACACTGAAGCTTTCTTT
13,TRBV3-1/TRBV3-2,NA,NA,TRBJ2-2,CASATKGTGELFF,TGTGCCAGCGCCACGAAGGGAACCGGGGAGCTGTTTTTT